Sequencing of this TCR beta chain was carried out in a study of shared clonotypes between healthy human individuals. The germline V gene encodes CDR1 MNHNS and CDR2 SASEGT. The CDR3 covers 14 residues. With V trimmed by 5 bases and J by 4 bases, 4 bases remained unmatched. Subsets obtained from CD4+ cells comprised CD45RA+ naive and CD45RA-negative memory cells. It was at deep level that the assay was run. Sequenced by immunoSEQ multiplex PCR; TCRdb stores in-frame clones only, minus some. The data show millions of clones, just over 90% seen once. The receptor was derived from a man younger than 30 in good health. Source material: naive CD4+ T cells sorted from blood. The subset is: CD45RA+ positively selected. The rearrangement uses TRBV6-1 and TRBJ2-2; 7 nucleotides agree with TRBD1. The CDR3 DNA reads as TGTGCCAGCAGTCGTAACAGGGGCACCGGGGAGCTGTTTTTT. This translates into CASSRNRGTGELFF.